This passage covers 20 T cell receptor beta chains from one sample sequenced in a study of blood T cell repertoires in COVID-19. Using immunoSEQ multiplex PCR, the repertoire was profiled, and TCRdb retains in-frame clones only, with some absent. Among 15,000 to 20,000 clones listed, approximately 90% were seen once. Sequencing was performed on peripheral blood. The source of these receptors is a human donor with active COVID-19. The donor label of this sample is uncertain.

The genes are TRBV28 and TRBJ1-1; no firm D call. The V gene's germline CDR1 is MDHEN and CDR2 SYDVKM. The CDR3 has 14 amino acids. V lost 2 bases and J 1 base, leaving 8 bases between the germline ends. The CDR3 bases are TGTGCCAGCAGTTTAATGGCCAGGAACACTGAAGCTTTCTTT. Protein: CASSLMARNTEAFF. Using reference TRBV28 and TRBJ1-1 for the parts outside the CDR3, the full variable domain is DVKVTQSSRYLVKRTGEKVFLECVQDMDHENMFWYRQDPGLGLRLIYFSYDVKMKEKGDIPEGYSVSREKKERFSLILESASTNQTSMYLCASSLMARNTEAFFGQGTRLTVV.

The gene calls are TRBV9 and TRBJ2-1; D is perhaps TRBD1 (5 bases). The CDR3 has 15 amino acids. CDR1 and CDR2 (germline): SGDLS, YYNGEE. V lost 4 bases and J lost 4, with 15 bases in between. CDR3 sequence (DNA): TGTGCCAGCAGCCCCCGTTTAGGGGCTTACAATGAGCAGTTCTTC. Its translation: CASSPRLGAYNEQFF.

The CDR3 loop is CASRKTSGTSHSGANVLTF. In DNA, the CDR3 is TGTGCCAGTAGGAAAACTAGCGGGACTTCCCACTCTGGGGCCAACGTCCTGACTTTC. This chain connects TRBV19 to TRBJ2-6, with 10 positions matching TRBD2. Trimming cost V 6 bases and J 0 bases; bases outside gene matches: 11. Germline V gives CDR1 LNHDA, CDR2 SQIVND (reference sequence). This CDR3 is built from 19 residues.

The V gene is TRBV18, the J gene TRBJ2-3; D gene uncertain. The germline V gene encodes CDR1 KGHSH and CDR2 LQKENI. V was pared by 3 bases and J by 2 bases, with 3 bases between. This CDR3 has 12 amino acids. The CDR3 reads CASSPYTDTQYF. The CDR3 coding sequence is TGTGCCAGCTCACCGTACACAGATACGCAGTATTTT. Complete variable domain (other parts from reference TRBV18 and TRBJ2-3): NAGVMQNPRHLVRRRGQEARLRCSPMKGHSHVYWYRQLPEEGLKFMVYLQKENIIDESGMPKERFSAEFPKEGPSILRIQQVVRGDSAAYFCASSPYTDTQYFGPGTRLTVL.

The chain combines TRBV19 with TRBJ1-4; possibly TRBD1 for D (5 bases). CDR3 length: 13 amino acids. Germline V CDR1 and CDR2: LNHDA, SQIVND (reference sequence). Trimming took off 3 bases at V and 12 bases at J, with 14 bases between the two ends. CDR3 in DNA: TGTGCCAGTAGTATCAGGAATGGGGGGGAACTGTTTTTT. Residues: CASSIRNGGELFF.

The chain has TRBV28 and TRBJ1-1; D is possibly TRBD1 (6 bases). V was trimmed by 4 bases and J by 0 bases, leaving 12 bases between them. The CDR3 contains 15 residues. The V gene's germline CDR1 is MDHEN and CDR2 SYDVKM. CDR3 DNA sequence: TGTGCCAGCAGTTGGGACACGGCCCTGAACACTGAAGCTTTCTTT. Protein product: CASSWDTALNTEAFF.

This rearrangement joins TRBV10-3 to TRBJ2-7, with D perhaps matching TRBD2 (6 bases). This CDR3 is 15 amino acids long. Trimming stripped 2 bases from V and 4 bases from J, with 15 bases between. Germline values: CDR1 ENHRY, CDR2 SYGVKD. The CDR3 reads CAISETLGRLYEQYF. Written as DNA, the CDR3 is TGTGCCATCAGTGAGACGCTAGGGAGGCTGTACGAGCAGTACTTC.

Sample share makes this clone large. This chain joins TRBV6-2 or TRBV6-3 and TRBJ2-1, with D uncertain. The germline CDR1 and CDR2 sequences are MNHEY and SVGEGT. This CDR3 has 11 residues. The ends were cut back, 6 bases at V and 6 bases at J, with 6 bases in the middle. CDR3 sequence: CASSLINEQFF. CDR3 DNA sequence: TGTGCCAGCAGCCTAATCAATGAGCAGTTCTTC.

CDR3 protein: CASHSGLAGEGDTQYF. The CDR3 coding sequence is TGTGCCAGCCATTCGGGGCTAGCGGGGGAGGGGGATACGCAGTATTTT. The rearrangement joins TRBV28 to TRBJ2-3; 10 bases agree with TRBD2. The J segment lost 6 bases and the V segment lost 8 bases, leaving 14 bases of the junction unmatched. The CDR3 sequence is 16 residues long. In germline, CDR1 is MDHEN, CDR2 SYDVKM.

The chain has TRBV19 and TRBJ1-1, with TRBD1 as a possible D gene (6 bases). The CDR3 covers 14 residues. Germline CDR1 reads LNHDA; CDR2 reads SQIVND (reference sequence). The V end lost 4 bases, the J end lost 4 bases, and 13 bases lay between the germline ends. The CDR3 sequence is CASSKQGTATEAFF. In DNA, the CDR3 is TGTGCCAGTAGTAAGCAGGGGACGGCCACTGAAGCTTTCTTT.

The V and J genes are TRBV6-2 or TRBV6-3 and TRBJ2-7; D possibly corresponds to TRBD2 (5 bases). The germline gives CDR1 MNHEY, CDR2 SVGEGT. V lost 6 bases, J lost 1 base, and 16 bases lay in between. There are 15 residues in the CDR3. The CDR3 region has the DNA TGTGCCAGCAGCCAACCCGGACTTATTTCCTACGAGCAGTACTTC. Translating gives CASSQPGLISYEQYF.

The CDR3, as DNA: TGTGCCAGTAGTATTGGACAGTCCTACGAGCAGTACTTC. Protein: CASSIGQSYEQYF. V usage is TRBV19 and J usage is TRBJ2-7, with a tentative D call TRBD1 (6 bases). Trimming took 3 bases from V and 1 from J, leaving 7 bases between them. The CDR3 extends over 13 amino acids. Germline CDR1 LNHDA, CDR2 SQIVND (reference sequence).

The chain combines TRBV10-2 with TRBJ1-1; weak D call: TRBD1 (5 bases). CDR1 is WSHSY, CDR2 SAAADI, per germline. Trimming stripped 3 bases from V and 8 bases from J, with 13 bases between. The CDR3 has 13 amino acids. The CDR3 protein is CASSDIRQTEAFF. CDR3 bases: TGCGCCAGCAGTGATATCCGACAGACCGAAGCTTTCTTT.

The chain links TRBV2 to TRBJ1-6; 7 bases agree with TRBD1. The germline CDR1 and CDR2 sequences are SNHLY and FYNNEI. The V and J ends lost 5 bases and 7 bases, in that order; junction bases with no gene match: 8. This CDR3 has 15 residues. CDR3 loop: CASSPPGTANSPLHF. The CDR3 coding sequence is TGTGCCAGCAGTCCGCCCGGGACAGCGAATTCACCCCTCCACTTT.

V and J are TRBV27 and TRBJ2-2; 10 bases match TRBD1. This CDR3 has 15 residues. V was pared by 5 bases and J by 4 bases, with 4 bases of the junction left unmatched. The germline V gene encodes CDR1 MNHEY and CDR2 SMNVEV (reference sequence). Here the CDR3 DNA reads TGTGCCAGCAGTACCGGGACAGGGGTCACCGGGGAGCTGTTTTTT. It is translated as CASSTGTGVTGELFF.

This clone was counted a single time. The rearrangement uses TRBV7-2 and TRBJ2-7; tentatively, D is TRBD2 (6 bases). This CDR3 is built from 14 residues. V lost 7 bases and J 5 bases, leaving 18 bases between the germline ends. Germline assignment: CDR1 SGHTA and CDR2 FQGNSA. The CDR3 loop is CASNPGREYHEQYF. In DNA, the CDR3 is TGTGCCAGCAATCCGGGACGGGAGTACCACGAGCAGTACTTC.

The genes are TRBV5-6 and TRBJ1-6; perhaps TRBD1 as D (5 bases). Trimming pared 0 bases from V and 3 bases from J, leaving 7 bases between. Per germline, CDR1 SGHDT and CDR2 YYEEEE. The CDR3 spans 15 residues. CDR3 sequence reads: CASSLGQYYNSPLHF. In DNA, the CDR3 is TGTGCCAGCAGCTTGGGACAGTACTATAATTCACCCCTCCACTTT.

V and J are TRBV7-3 and TRBJ1-2; D is undetermined. In germline, CDR1 is SGHTA, CDR2 FQGTGA. With 2 bases removed from V and 5 bases from J, the gap between germline ends came to 9 bases. The CDR3 has 13 residues. The CDR3 bases are TGTGCCAGCAGCTTACGGGGAGGTTATGGCTACACCTTC. Its protein product is CASSLRGGYGYTF.

The V call is TRBV28, the J call TRBJ2-7; 10 bases are a match to TRBD2. The CDR3 extends over 17 amino acids. V shed 3 bases, J shed 0 bases, and the junction held 8 bases outside the gene matches. Germline CDR1 is MDHEN and CDR2 is SYDVKM. As DNA, the CDR3 is TGTGCCAGCAGTTTCGGTCGACTAGCGGGCAGCTCCTACGAGCAGTACTTC. It specifies CASSFGRLAGSSYEQYF.

This clone was found once. This sequence joins TRBV5-4 and TRBJ1-3; unclear D gene. This CDR3 contains 13 residues. Germline V gene data show CDR1 as SGHNT and CDR2 as YYREEE (reference sequence). V lost 1 base, J lost 1 base, and 3 bases lay in between. CDR3 in amino acids: CASSLPSGNTIYF. The DNA of the CDR3 is TGTGCCAGCAGCTTGCCATCTGGAAACACCATATATTTT. Together with reference TRBV5-4 and TRBJ1-3, the CDR3 gives the full variable domain: ETGVTQSPTHLIKTRGQQVTLRCSSQSGHNTVSWYQQALGQGPQFIFQYYREEENGRGNFPPRFSGLQFPNYSSELNVNALELDDSALYLCASSLPSGNTIYFGEGSWLTVV.